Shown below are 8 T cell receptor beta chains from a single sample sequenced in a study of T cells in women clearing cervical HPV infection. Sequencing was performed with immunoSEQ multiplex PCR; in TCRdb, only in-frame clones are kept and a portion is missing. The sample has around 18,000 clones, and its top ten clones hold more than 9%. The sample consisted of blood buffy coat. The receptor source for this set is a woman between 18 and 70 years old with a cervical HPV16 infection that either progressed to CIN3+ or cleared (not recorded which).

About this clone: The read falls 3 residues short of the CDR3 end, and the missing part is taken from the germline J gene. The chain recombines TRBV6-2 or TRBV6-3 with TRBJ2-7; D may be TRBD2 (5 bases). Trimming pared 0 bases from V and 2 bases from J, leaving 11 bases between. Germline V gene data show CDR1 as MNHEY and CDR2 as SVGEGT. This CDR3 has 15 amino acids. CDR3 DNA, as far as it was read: TGTGCCAGCAGTTACTCTTCCGGACTCCCCTACGAG. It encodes CASSYSSGLPYE. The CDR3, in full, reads CASSYSSGLPYEQYF.

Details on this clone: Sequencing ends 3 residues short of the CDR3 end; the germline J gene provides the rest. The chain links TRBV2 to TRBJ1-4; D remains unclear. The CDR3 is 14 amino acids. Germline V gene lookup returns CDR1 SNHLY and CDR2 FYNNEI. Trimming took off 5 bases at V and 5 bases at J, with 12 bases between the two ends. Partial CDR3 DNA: TGTGCCAGCAGTCACCAGGAACACAATGAAAAA. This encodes CASSHQEHNEK. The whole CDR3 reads CASSHQEHNEKLFF.

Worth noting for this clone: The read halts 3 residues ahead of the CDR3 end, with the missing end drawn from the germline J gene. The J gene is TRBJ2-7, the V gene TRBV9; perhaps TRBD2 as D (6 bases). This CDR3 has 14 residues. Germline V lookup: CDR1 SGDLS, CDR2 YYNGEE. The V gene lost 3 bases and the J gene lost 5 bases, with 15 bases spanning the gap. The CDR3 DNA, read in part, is TGTGCCAGCAGCGAGAAAGGACTATTCGACGAG. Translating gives CASSEKGLFDE. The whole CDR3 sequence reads CASSEKGLFDEQYF.

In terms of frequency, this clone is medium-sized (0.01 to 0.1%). Incomplete CDR3 DNA: TGTGCCAGCGTCGACGTAGGGACAGCTCCCTACGAC. It codes for CASVDVGTAPYD. The whole CDR3 protein is CASVDVGTAPYDYTF. The chain uses TRBV6-2 or TRBV6-3 and TRBJ1-2, with 7 bases lining up with TRBD1. The read stops 3 residues short of the end of the CDR3; the missing end is completed from the germline J gene. This CDR3 has 15 residues. Per the germline V gene, CDR1 is MNHEY and CDR2 is SVGEGT.

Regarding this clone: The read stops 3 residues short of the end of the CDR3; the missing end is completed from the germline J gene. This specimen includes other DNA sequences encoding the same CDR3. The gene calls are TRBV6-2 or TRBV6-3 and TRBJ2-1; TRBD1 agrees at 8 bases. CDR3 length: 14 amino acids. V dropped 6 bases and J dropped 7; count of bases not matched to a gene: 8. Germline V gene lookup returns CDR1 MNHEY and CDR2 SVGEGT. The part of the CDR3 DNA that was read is TGTGCCAGCAGAGTGGGGACAGGTGGGAATGAG. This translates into CASRVGTGGNE. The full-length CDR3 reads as CASRVGTGGNEQFF.

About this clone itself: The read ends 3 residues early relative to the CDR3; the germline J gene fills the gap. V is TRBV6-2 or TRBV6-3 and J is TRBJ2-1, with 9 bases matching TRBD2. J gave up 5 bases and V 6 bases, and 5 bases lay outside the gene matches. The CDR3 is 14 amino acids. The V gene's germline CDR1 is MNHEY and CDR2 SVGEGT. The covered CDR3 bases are TGTGCCAGCAGGGGGGCGGGGGGGAACAATGAG. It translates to CASRGAGGNNE. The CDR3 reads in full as CASRGAGGNNEQFF.

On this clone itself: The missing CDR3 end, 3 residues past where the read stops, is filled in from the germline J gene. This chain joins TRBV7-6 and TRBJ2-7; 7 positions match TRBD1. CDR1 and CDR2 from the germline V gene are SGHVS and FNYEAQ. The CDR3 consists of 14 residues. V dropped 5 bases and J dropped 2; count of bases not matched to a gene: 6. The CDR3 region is CASSPSGGPYEQYF. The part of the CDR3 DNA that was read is TGTGCCAGCAGCCCTTCAGGGGGACCCTACGAG.

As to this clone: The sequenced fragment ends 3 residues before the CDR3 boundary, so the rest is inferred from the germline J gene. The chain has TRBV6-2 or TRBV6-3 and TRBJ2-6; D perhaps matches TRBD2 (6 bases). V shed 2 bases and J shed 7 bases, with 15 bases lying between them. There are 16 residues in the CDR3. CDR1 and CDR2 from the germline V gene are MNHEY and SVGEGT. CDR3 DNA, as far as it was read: TGTGCCAGCAGTTACGCAGGGACTTCTTACGCCAACGTC. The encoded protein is CASSYAGTSYANV. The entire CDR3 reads CASSYAGTSYANVLTF.